Ten or more counts support the clone carrying this TCR beta chain. Its antigen is undetermined. Trimming cost V 1 base and J 4 bases, with 8 bases left between them. CDR1 SGHRS and CDR2 YFSETQ come from the germline V gene. The CDR3 runs to 14 residues. This sample was taken from a study of breast tumors, draining lymph nodes, adjacent tissues. The study's findings and limits: Tumor TCR diversity was below lymph nodes but above nontumor tissue.

Samples came from axillary lymph nodes draining the breast cancer. TCRdb called the multiplex PCR reads again in MiXCR, with one record for every CDR3 protein. Here the sample spans roughly 80,000 distinct CDR3 sequences, under 25% being singletons. The sample consisted of axillary lymph node tissue. This receptor was taken from a female donor with breast cancer. Some clones in this sample may be carry-over from other donors' samples. V usage is TRBV5-1 and J usage is TRBJ2-2; perhaps TRBD1 as D (5 bases). The CDR3 loop reads CASSLLGATGELFF. CDR3 bases: TGCGCCAGCAGCTTGTTAGGGGCCACCGGGGAGCTGTTTTTT.